This TCR beta chain was recovered during a study of chemoradiotherapy in HPV16-positive cancers. In the study overall: Candidate HPV-specific clones and shared TCR motifs came from a couple of HPV16-positive patients. Regarding the study as a whole: Candidate HPV-specific clones and E7-related TCR motifs grew in tumor during treatment. Better recurrence-free survival went with HPV-responsive T-cell expansion in HPV16-positive patients.

There are 16 residues in the CDR3. The germline V gene encodes CDR1 SGDLS and CDR2 YYNGEE. V gave up 4 bases and J gave up 2 bases; unmatched junction bases: 3. Profiling relied on immunoSEQ multiplex PCR, and the TCRdb table lists in-frame clones only, not all of them. The data contain 12,000 or so clones, 90% of them seen just once; the ten biggest clones take up approximately 2.6%. On this clone: The antigen remains undetermined.

This specimen was collected from a patient who underwent chemoradiotherapy. The TCR sequence derives from a human donor with HPV-associated anogenital cancer. The chain recombines TRBV9 with TRBJ2-1; TRBD2 matches at 13 bases. Here the CDR3 DNA reads TGTGCCAGCAGCATAACTAGCGGGAGGGCCTACAATGAGCAGTTCTTC. Protein product: CASSITSGRAYNEQFF.